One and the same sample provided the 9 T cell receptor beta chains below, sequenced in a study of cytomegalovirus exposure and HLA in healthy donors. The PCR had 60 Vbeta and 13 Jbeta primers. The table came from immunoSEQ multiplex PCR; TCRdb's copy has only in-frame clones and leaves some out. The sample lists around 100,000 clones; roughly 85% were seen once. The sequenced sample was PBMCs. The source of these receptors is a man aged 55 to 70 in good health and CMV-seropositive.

The CDR3 is CASSLSGTGGNQPQHF. The CDR3 DNA follows: TGTGCCAGCAGCTTATCTGGTACAGGTGGAAATCAGCCCCAGCATTTT. The V call is TRBV7-9, the J call TRBJ1-5; TRBD1 might be the D (5 bases). The V gene's germline CDR1 is SEHNR and CDR2 FQNEAQ (reference sequence). Trimming removed 2 bases at V and 4 bases at J, with 15 bases between. This CDR3 region has 16 residues.

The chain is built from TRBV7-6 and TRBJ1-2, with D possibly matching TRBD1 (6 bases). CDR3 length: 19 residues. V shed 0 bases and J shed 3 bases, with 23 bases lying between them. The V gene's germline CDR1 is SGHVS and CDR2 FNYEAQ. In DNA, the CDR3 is TGTGCCAGCAGCTTAGCCCCCTTCTTGGGGTGGGGGCAGGACTATGGCTACACCTTC. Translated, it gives CASSLAPFLGWGQDYGYTF.

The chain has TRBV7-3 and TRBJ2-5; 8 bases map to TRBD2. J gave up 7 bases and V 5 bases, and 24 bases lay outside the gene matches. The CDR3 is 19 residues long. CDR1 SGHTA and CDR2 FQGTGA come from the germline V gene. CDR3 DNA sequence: TGTGCCAGCAGCCCCCGGGGGAGCGGGGGACAAATTGGATTGGGGACCCAGTACTTC. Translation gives CASSPRGSGGQIGLGTQYF.

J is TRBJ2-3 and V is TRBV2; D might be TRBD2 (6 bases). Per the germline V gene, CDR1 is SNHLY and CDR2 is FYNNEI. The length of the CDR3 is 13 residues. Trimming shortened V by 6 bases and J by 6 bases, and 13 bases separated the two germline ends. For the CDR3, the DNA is TGTGCCAGCAGGGCTGGAGGAGGGGATACGCAGTATTTT. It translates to CASRAGGGDTQYF.

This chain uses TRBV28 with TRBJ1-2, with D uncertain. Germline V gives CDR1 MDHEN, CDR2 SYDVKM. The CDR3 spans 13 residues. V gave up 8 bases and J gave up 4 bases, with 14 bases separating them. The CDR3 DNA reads TGTGCCAGCCAAAGTGGGAGCGCCTATGGCTACACCTTC. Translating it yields CASQSGSAYGYTF.

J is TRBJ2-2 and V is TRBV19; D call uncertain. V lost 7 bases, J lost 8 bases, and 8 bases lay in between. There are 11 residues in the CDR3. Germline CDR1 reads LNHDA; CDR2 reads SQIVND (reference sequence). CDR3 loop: CASTYLGELFF. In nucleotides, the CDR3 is TGTGCCAGTACCTATTTGGGGGAGCTGTTTTTT.

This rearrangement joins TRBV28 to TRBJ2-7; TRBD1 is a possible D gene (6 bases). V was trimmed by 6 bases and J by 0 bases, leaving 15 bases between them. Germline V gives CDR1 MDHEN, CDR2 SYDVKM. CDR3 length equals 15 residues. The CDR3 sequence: CASSKNRASSYEQYF. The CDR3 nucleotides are TGTGCCAGCAGCAAGAACAGGGCGAGCTCCTACGAGCAGTACTTC.

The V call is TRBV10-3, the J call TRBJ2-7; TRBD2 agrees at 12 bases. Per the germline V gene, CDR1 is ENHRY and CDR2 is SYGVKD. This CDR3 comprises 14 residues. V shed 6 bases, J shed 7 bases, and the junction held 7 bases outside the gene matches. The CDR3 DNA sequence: TGTGCCATCAGATCACTAGCGGGGGGCGGAGAGCAGTACTTC. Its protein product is CAIRSLAGGGEQYF.

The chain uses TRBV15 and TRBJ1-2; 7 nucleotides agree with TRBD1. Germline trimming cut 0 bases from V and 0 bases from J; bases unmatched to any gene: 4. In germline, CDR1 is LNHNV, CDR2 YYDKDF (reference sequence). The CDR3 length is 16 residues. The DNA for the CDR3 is TGTGCCACCAGCAGAGATTCCGGGACAGCTAACTATGGCTACACCTTC. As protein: CATSRDSGTANYGYTF.